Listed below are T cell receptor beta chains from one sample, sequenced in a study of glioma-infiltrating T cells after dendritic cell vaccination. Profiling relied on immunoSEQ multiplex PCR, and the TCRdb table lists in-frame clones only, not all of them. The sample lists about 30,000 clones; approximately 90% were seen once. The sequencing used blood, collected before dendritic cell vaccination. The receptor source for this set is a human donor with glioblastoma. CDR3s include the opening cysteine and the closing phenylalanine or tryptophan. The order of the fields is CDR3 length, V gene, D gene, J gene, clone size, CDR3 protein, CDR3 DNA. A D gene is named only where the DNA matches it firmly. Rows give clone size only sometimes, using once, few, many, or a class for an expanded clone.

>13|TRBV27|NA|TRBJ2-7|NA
CASSLAGSYEQYF
TGTGCCAGCAGTTTAGCTGGCAGCTACGAGCAGTACTTC
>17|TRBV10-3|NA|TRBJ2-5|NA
CAISESILGGRRETQYF
TGTGCCATCAGTGAGTCGATCCTGGGGGGAAGGAGGGAGACCCAGTACTTC
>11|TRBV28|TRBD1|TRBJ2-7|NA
CATGQNYEQYF
TGTGCCACGGGACAGAACTACGAGCAGTACTTC
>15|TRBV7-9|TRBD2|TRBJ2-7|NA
CASSGSGGASYEQYF
TGTGCCAGCAGCGGTAGCGGGGGGGCCTCCTACGAGCAGTACTTC
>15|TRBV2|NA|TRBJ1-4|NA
CASSLAGTTNEKLFF
TGTGCCAGCAGTCTGGCCGGGACAACTAATGAAAAACTGTTTTTT
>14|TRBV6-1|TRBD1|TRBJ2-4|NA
CASRATGGENIQYF
TGTGCCAGCAGGGCGACAGGGGGCGAAAACATTCAGTACTTC
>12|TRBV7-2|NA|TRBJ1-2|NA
CASSWDYRDTTF
TGTGCCAGCAGCTGGGACTACAGGGACACCACCTTC
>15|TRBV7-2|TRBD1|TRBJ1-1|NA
CASSWDRRLNTEAFF
TGTGCCAGCAGCTGGGACAGACGTTTGAACACTGAAGCTTTCTTT
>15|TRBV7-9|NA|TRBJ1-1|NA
CASSPGEWGGTEAFF
TGTGCCAGCTCCCCGGGAGAGTGGGGCGGTACTGAAGCTTTCTTT
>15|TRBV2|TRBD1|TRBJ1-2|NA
CATLPRTTGGDGYTF
TGTGCCACCCTCCCGCGGACCACAGGGGGCGATGGCTACACCTTC
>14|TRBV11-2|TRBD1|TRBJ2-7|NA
CASSTDRGTYEQYF
TGTGCCAGCAGCACCGACAGGGGAACTTACGAGCAGTACTTC
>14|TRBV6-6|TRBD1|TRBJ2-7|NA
CASSAPGQGYEQYF
TGTGCCAGCAGTGCCCCCGGACAGGGCTACGAGCAGTACTTC
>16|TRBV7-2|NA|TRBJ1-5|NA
CASSTQGTPLGQPQHF
TGTGCCAGCAGCACTCAGGGAACCCCCTTGGGGCAGCCCCAGCATTTT
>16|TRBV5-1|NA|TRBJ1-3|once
CASSLQTGDSGNTIYF
TGCGCCAGCAGCCTCCAGACAGGCGACTCTGGAAACACCATATATTTT
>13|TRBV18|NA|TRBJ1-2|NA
CASSEQGDYGYTF
TGTGCCAGCTCAGAACAGGGTGACTATGGCTACACCTTC
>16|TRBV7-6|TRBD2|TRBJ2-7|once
CASSLGGSGTTNEQYF
TGTGCCAGCAGCTTAGGAGGGTCGGGGACTACAAACGAGCAGTACTTC
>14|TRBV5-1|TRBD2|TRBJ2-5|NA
CASSFRAGEETQYF
TGCGCCAGCAGCTTTAGGGCGGGAGAAGAGACCCAGTACTTC
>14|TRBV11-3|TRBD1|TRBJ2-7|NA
CASSLRQGNYEQYF
TGTGCCAGCAGCCTCCGACAGGGGAACTACGAGCAGTACTTC
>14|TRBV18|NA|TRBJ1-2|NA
CASSPRQEVAGYTF
TGTGCCAGCTCACCCCGACAGGAGGTAGCTGGCTACACCTTC
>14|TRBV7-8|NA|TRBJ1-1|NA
CASSLAQGSAEAFF
TGTGCCAGCAGCTTAGCGCAGGGATCGGCTGAAGCTTTCTTT
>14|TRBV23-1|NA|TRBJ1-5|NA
CASSLTGPNQPQHF
TGCGCCAGCAGTCTCACAGGGCCCAATCAGCCCCAGCATTTT
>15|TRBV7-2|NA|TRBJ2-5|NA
CASSDLGLVRETQYF
TGTGCCAGCAGTGACCTCGGGTTAGTCCGAGAGACCCAGTACTTC
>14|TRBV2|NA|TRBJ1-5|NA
CAIWGRPPGQPQHF
TGTGCCATCTGGGGCAGACCCCCAGGTCAGCCCCAGCATTTT
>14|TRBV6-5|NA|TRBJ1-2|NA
CASSYSGGRMGYTF
TGTGCCAGCAGTTACTCCGGGGGGCGGATGGGCTACACCTTC
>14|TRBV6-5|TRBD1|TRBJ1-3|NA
CAARQGISGNTIYF
TGTGCCGCAAGACAGGGGATCTCTGGAAACACCATATATTTT
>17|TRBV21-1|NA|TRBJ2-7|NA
CASTKRVFGRVQHEQYF
TGTGCCAGCACAAAAAGGGTGTTTGGGAGGGTCCAACACGAGCAGTACTTC
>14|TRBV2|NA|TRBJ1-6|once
CASSDSGNNSPLHF
TGTGCCAGCAGTGACTCGGGGAATAATTCACCCCTCCACTTT
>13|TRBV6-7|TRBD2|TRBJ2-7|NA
CASIDRGGDEQYF
TGTGCCAGCATCGACCGCGGGGGGGACGAGCAGTACTTC
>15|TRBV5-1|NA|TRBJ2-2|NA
CASSVSGRGTGELFF
TGCGCCAGCAGCGTGAGTGGCCGGGGCACCGGGGAGCTGTTTTTT
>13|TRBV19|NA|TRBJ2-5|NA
CATSRGPQETQYF
TGTGCCACCAGCAGAGGGCCCCAAGAGACCCAGTACTTC
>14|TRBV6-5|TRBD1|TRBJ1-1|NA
CASSPRDSRTEAFF
TGTGCCAGCAGCCCCCGGGACAGTAGGACTGAAGCTTTCTTT
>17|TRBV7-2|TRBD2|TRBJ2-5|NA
CASSQARGADARETQYF
TGTGCCAGCAGCCAGGCGCGGGGGGCCGATGCCAGAGAGACCCAGTACTTC
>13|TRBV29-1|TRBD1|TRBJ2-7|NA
CSARGQGQYEQYF
TGCAGCGCCCGGGGACAGGGCCAATACGAGCAGTACTTC
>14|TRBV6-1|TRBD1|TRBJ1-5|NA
CASSEGQGSVAQHF
TGTGCCAGCAGTGAAGGACAGGGGAGCGTAGCCCAGCATTTT
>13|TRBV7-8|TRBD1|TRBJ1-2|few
CASGHRGDYGYTF
TGTGCCAGCGGACACAGGGGAGACTATGGCTACACCTTC
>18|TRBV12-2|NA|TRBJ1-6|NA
CASGGKVGTTGRGSPLHF
TGTGCAAGTGGCGGAAAAGTGGGGACGACAGGCAGAGGTTCACCCCTCCACTTT
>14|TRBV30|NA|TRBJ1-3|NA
CAWRRGSRGNTIYF
TGTGCCTGGAGACGAGGGAGTCGTGGAAACACCATATATTTT
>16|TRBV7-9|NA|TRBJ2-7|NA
CASSLFGGARSYEQYF
TGTGCCAGCAGCTTATTTGGGGGGGCGCGTTCCTACGAGCAGTACTTC
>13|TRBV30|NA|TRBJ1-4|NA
CAWSPGQEEKLFF
TGTGCCTGGAGCCCGGGACAAGAGGAAAAACTGTTTTTT
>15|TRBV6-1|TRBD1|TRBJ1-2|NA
CASSPQGSSNYGYTF
TGTGCCAGCAGTCCACAGGGGTCGAGCAACTATGGCTACACCTTC
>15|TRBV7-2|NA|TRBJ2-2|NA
CASSLFTARGGELFF
TGTGCCAGCAGCTTATTTACAGCACGAGGGGGGGAGCTGTTTTTT
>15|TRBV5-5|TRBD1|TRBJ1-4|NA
CASSSRQGANEKLFF
TGTGCCAGCAGCTCTCGACAGGGGGCTAATGAAAAACTGTTTTTT
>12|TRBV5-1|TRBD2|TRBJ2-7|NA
CASSPGGPEQYF
TGCGCCAGCAGCCCGGGGGGGCCCGAGCAGTACTTC
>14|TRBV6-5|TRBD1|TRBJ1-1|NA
CASIQDRANTEAFF
TGTGCCAGCATCCAGGACAGGGCAAACACTGAAGCTTTCTTT
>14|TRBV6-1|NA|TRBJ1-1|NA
CASSEIDTFSEAFF
TGTGCCAGCAGTGAAATTGATACTTTCTCTGAAGCTTTCTTT
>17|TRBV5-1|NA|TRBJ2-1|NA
CASSSQAAGVSYNEQFF
TGCGCCAGCAGCTCGCAGGCGGCGGGCGTCTCCTACAATGAGCAGTTCTTC
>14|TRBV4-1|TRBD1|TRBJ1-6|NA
CASRLTGGNSPLHF
TGCGCCAGCAGACTGACAGGGGGGAATTCCCCCCTCCACTTT
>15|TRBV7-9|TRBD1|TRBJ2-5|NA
CASRARTGGRETQYF
TGTGCCAGCAGAGCGAGGACAGGGGGTCGAGAGACCCAGTACTTC
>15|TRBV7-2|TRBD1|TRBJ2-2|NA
CASSFRQGGVGELFF
TGTGCCAGCAGCTTCCGACAGGGGGGAGTCGGGGAGCTGTTTTTT
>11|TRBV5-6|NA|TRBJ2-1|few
CASSLGREQFF
TGTGCCAGCAGCTTGGGGAGGGAGCAGTTCTTC
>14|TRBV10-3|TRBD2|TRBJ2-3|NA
CAIGGDGNTDTQYF
TGTGCCATCGGGGGGGACGGAAACACAGATACGCAGTATTTT
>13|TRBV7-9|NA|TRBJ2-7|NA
CASSPGVPYEQYF
TGTGCCAGCAGCCCCGGGGTGCCCTACGAGCAGTACTTC
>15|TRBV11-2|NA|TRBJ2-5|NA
CASSLSLPGGETQYF
TGTGCCAGCAGCTTAAGTCTACCGGGTGGTGAGACCCAGTACTTC
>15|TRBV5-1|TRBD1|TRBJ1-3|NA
CASSPLTGAGNTIYF
TGCGCCAGCAGCCCACTGACAGGGGCTGGAAACACCATATATTTT
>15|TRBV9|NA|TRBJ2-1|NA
CASSVAGGTSGDPLF
NA
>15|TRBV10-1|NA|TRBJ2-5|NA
CASSVGTLTQETQYF
TGCGCCAGCAGTGTTGGGACACTTACTCAAGAGACCCAGTACTTC
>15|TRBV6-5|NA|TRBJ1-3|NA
CASSAQGSRGNTIYF
TGTGCCAGCAGCGCCCAGGGTAGTAGGGGAAACACCATATATTTT
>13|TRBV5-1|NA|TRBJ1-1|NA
CASSLATRIEAFF
TGCGCCAGCAGCTTGGCCACGAGGATTGAAGCTTTCTTT
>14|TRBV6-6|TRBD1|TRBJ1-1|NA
CASRFTGDSAEAFF
TGTGCCAGCAGATTTACAGGGGATAGTGCTGAAGCTTTCTTT
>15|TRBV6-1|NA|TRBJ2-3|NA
CASSITGTSEYTQYF
TGTGCCAGCAGTATTACCGGGACTTCGGAATATACGCAGTATTTT